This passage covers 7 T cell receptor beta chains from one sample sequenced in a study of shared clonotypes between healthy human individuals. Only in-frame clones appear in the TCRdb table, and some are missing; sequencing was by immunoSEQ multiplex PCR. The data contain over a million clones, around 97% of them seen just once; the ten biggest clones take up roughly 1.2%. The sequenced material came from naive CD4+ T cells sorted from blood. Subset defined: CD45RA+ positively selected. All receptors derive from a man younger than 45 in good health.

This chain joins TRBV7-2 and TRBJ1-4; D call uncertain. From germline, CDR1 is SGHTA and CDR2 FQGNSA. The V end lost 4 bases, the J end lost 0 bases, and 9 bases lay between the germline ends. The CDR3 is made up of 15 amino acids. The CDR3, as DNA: TGTGCCAGCAGCTCACAGTTTGCAACTAATGAAAAACTGTTTTTT. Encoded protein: CASSSQFATNEKLFF.

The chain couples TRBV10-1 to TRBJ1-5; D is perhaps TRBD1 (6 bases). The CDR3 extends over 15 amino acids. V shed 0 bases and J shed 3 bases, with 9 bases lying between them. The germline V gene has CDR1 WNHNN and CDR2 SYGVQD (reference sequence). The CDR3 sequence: CASSESRGPNQPQHF. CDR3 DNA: TGCGCCAGCAGTGAGTCCAGGGGACCCAATCAGCCCCAGCATTTT.

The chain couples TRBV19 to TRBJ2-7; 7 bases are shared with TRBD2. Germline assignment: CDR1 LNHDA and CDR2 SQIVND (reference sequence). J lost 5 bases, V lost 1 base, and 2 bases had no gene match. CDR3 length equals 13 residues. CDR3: CASSIVSGDEQYF. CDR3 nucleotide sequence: TGTGCCAGTAGTATAGTAAGCGGGGACGAGCAGTACTTC.

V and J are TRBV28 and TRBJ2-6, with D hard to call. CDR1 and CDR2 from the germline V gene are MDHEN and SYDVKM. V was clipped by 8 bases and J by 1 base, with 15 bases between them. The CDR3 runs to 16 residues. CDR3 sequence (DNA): TGTGCCAGCGGGCAACTTCTCCAGTCTGGGGCCAACGTCCTGACTTTC. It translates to CASGQLLQSGANVLTF.

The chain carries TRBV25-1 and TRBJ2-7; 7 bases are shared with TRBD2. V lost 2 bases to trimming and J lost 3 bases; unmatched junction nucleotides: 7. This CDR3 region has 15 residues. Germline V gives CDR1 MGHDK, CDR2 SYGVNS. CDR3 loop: CASSELAGVIYEQYF. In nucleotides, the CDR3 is TGTGCCAGCAGTGAACTCGCGGGAGTCATCTACGAGCAGTACTTC.

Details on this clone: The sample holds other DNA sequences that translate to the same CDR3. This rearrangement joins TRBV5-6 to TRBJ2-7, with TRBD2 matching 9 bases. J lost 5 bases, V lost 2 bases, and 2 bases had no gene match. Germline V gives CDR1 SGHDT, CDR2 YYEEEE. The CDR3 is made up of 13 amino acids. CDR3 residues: CASSLAGGHEQYF. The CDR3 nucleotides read TGTGCCAGCAGCTTAGCGGGAGGCCACGAGCAGTACTTC.

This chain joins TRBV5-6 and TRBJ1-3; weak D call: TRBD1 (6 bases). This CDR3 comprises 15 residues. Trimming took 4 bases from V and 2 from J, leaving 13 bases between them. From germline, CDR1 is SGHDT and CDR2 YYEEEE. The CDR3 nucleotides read TGTGCCAGCAGCCAGGACAGATTCCCTGGAAACACCATATATTTT. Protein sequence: CASSQDRFPGNTIYF.